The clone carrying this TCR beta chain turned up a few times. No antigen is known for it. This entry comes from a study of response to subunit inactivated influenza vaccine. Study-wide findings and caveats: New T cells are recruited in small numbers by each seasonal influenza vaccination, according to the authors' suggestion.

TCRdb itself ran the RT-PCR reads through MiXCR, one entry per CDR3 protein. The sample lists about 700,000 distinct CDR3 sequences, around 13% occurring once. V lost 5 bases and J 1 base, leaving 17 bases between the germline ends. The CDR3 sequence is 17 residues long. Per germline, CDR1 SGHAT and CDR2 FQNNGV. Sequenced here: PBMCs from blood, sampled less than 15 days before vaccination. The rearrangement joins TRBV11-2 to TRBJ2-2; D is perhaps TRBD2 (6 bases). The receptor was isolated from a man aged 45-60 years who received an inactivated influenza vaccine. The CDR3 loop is CASSPPPGLQNTGELFF. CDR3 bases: TGTGCCAGCAGCCCCCCCCCGGGACTGCAGAACACCGGGGAGCTGTTTTTT.